These 11 T cell receptor beta chains originate from one sample sequenced in a study of regulatory T cells in long-lasting Graves disease. Arm-PCR of CDR3 regions and iRepertoire HTBI primers were the basis on which TCR beta libraries were built. TCRdb analysed the multiplex PCR reads with MiXCR anew, one entry per CDR3 protein. Of roughly 450,000 distinct CDR3 sequences listed, less than 25% are singletons. Regarding time point: persistent/refractory GD, antithyroid drugs over 5 years with positive TRAb. TCR sequences were obtained from RNA taken from PBMCs. The source was peripheral blood mononuclear cells (PBMCs), collected when the disease was refractory, from a patient treated with antithyroid drugs. These receptors were collected from a female donor with Graves disease.

This clonotype was counted between two and nine times. V usage is TRBV29-1 and J usage is TRBJ1-1, with D possibly TRBD1 on 6 matching bases. Germline CDR1 SQVTM, CDR2 ANQGSEA. The CDR3 has 15 residues. The ends were cut back, 7 bases at V and 4 bases at J, with 22 bases in the middle. The CDR3 DNA reads as TGCAGCGCCTGGAGGCGGGGGGCGCTGGGCACTGAAGCTTTCTTT. It codes for CSAWRRGALGTEAFF.

The chain couples TRBV20-1 to TRBJ2-2; D might be TRBD2 (6 bases). This CDR3 has 14 residues. V lost 2 bases, J lost 6 bases, and 13 bases lay in between. CDR1 and CDR2 (germline): DFQATT, SNEGSKA (reference sequence). The CDR3 region has the DNA TGCAGTGCTAGATTCCGGGACTCGGCCGGGGAGCTGTTTTTT. Translating gives CSARFRDSAGELFF.

This clonotype was observed many times. The V and J genes are TRBV2 and TRBJ2-1; the match to TRBD2 covers 13 bases. The CDR3 runs 14 residues. V was clipped by 8 bases and J by 8 bases; unmatched bases: 6. Germline lookup yields CDR1 SNHLY and CDR2 FYNNEI. For the CDR3, the DNA is TGTGCCAGCTCCACTAGCGGGAGGGCCGATGAGCAGTTCTTC. Its translation: CASSTSGRADEQFF.

V is TRBV6-5 and J is TRBJ1-1; 9 nucleotides line up with TRBD1. Germline CDR1 MNHEY, CDR2 SVGAGI. This CDR3 contains 13 residues. V trimming: 0 bases; J trimming: 7 bases; junction bases outside the gene matches: 0. CDR3 in amino acids: CASSYSDRGEAFF. CDR3 in DNA: TGTGCCAGCAGTTACTCGGACAGGGGTGAAGCTTTCTTT.

This clonotype was counted between two and nine times. The J gene is TRBJ2-2, the V gene TRBV19; the match to TRBD1 covers 7 bases. Trimming took 6 bases from V and 5 from J; bases not matched to a gene: 15. Germline V gene lookup returns CDR1 LNHDA and CDR2 SQIVND (reference sequence). This CDR3 spans 17 amino acids. CDR3 protein: CASRWRHEGARTGELFF. The CDR3 DNA reads TGTGCCAGTAGATGGAGGCACGAGGGGGCTCGGACCGGGGAGCTGTTTTTT.

This clonotype occurred many times. The CDR3 sequence: CSARAQDLYEQYF. The CDR3 coding sequence is TGCAGTGCTAGAGCTCAGGATCTCTACGAGCAGTACTTC. The chain recombines TRBV20-1 with TRBJ2-7; D is unresolved. CDR1 and CDR2 (germline): DFQATT, SNEGSKA (reference sequence). The germline V and J ends were trimmed by 1 base and 3 bases, with 10 bases remaining between them. This CDR3 spans 13 amino acids.

This clonotype was counted at least ten times. This chain links TRBV19 with TRBJ2-7; D not resolved. Trimming removed 8 bases from V and 7 bases from J, with 15 bases in between. Germline lookup yields CDR1 LNHDA and CDR2 SQIVND (reference sequence). This CDR3 region has 12 residues. The CDR3 protein is CASSNPLGEQYF. In DNA form, the CDR3 reads TGTGCCAGTTCAAACCCCCTTGGGGAGCAGTACTTC. Drawing the rest from reference TRBV19 and TRBJ2-7, the complete variable domain is DGGITQSPKYLFRKEGQNVTLSCEQNLNHDAMYWYRQDPGQGLRLIYYSQIVNDFQKGDIAEGYSVSREKKESFPLTVTSAQKNPTAFYLCASSNPLGEQYFGPGTRLTVT.

The chain uses TRBV29-1 and TRBJ1-5; D is unclear. This CDR3 has 14 amino acids. Germline loops: CDR1 SQVTM, CDR2 ANQGSEA. With 3 bases removed from V and 7 bases from J, the gap between germline ends came to 16 bases. The CDR3 DNA is TGCAGCGTTGACTCCAGGACCCGGCGGCAGCCCCAGCATTTT. Amino acids: CSVDSRTRRQPQHF. Full variable domain (missing parts from reference TRBV29-1 and TRBJ1-5): SAVISQKPSRDICQRGTSLTIQCQVDSQVTMMFWYRQQPGQSLTLIATANQGSEATYESGFVIDKFPISRPNLTFSTLTVSNMSPEDSSIYLCSVDSRTRRQPQHFGDGTRLSIL.

The chain uses TRBV25-1 and TRBJ2-2; TRBD1 aligns across 11 bases. The CDR3 is 17 amino acids. Trimming took 3 bases from V and 3 from J; bases not matched to a gene: 6. Germline CDR1 is MGHDK and CDR2 is SYGVNS. The CDR3 DNA reads as TGTGCCAGCAGTGACTATTGGGGACAGGGGGACACCGGGGAGCTGTTTTTT. This encodes CASSDYWGQGDTGELFF.

The sample holds a few counts of this clonotype. It may be a read error: a sequence one base away is much more abundant. The chain couples TRBV2 to TRBJ2-7; maybe TRBD1 (5 bases). Germline CDR1 SNHLY, CDR2 FYNNEI. This CDR3 contains 13 residues. The CDR3 loop reads CASSEQGTYERYF. The CDR3 DNA sequence: TGTGCCAGCAGTGAACAGGGCACCTACGAGCGGTACTTC.

This clonotype has at least ten counts. The rearrangement links TRBV5-1 to TRBJ2-7, with D perhaps matching TRBD1 (5 bases). V lost 0 bases and J 3 bases, leaving 10 bases between the germline ends. Germline lookup yields CDR1 SGHRS and CDR2 YFSETQ. The CDR3 is 14 residues long. CDR3 loop: CASSLGGRVYEQYF. The CDR3, as DNA: TGCGCCAGCAGCTTGGGTGGCAGGGTCTACGAGCAGTACTTC.